Listed below are T cell receptor beta chains from one sample, sequenced in a study of technical replicates of blood from a handful of donors. Libraries were prepared by immunoSEQ multiplex PCR; TCRdb keeps only in-frame clonotypes and omits some of them. The repertoire holds some 77,000 clones, with approximately 91% as singletons. Material for sequencing was T cells isolated from PBMCs. These receptors were collected from a human donor in good health. CDR3s include the opening cysteine and the closing phenylalanine or tryptophan. Fields, in order: J gene, clone size, CDR3 length, V gene, D gene, CDR3 DNA, CDR3 protein. A D gene is named only where the DNA matches it firmly. A clone size is listed for some rows: how often the clone was seen (once, few, many), or a class if it is expanded.

J: TRBJ2-5
size: NA
length: 17
V: TRBV13
D: TRBD2
DNA: TGTGCCAGCAGCTTGACTAGCGGGAGCATGGGTAAGGAGACCCAGTACTTC
CDR3: CASSLTSGSMGKETQYF

J: TRBJ1-5
size: NA
length: 14
V: TRBV2
D: TRBD1
DNA: TGTGCCAGCACGGGGGACAGCCTCAATCAGCCCCAGCATTTT
CDR3: CASTGDSLNQPQHF

J: TRBJ2-1
size: once
length: 17
V: TRBV9
D: NA
DNA: TGTGCCAGCAGCGTAGAGGCAGGGTGGCGATTCTACAATGAGCAGTTCTTC
CDR3: CASSVEAGWRFYNEQFF

J: TRBJ1-5
size: NA
length: 16
V: TRBV19
D: NA
DNA: TGTGCCAGTAGTATCTCTTCCGGGACTCTTTATCAGCCCCAGCATTTT
CDR3: CASSISSGTLYQPQHF

J: TRBJ2-5
size: NA
length: 15
V: TRBV15
D: NA
DNA: TGTGCCACCAGCAGAGGGGGTAGCGCACAAGAGACCCAGTACTTC
CDR3: CATSRGGSAQETQYF

J: TRBJ1-1
size: NA
length: 14
V: TRBV10-2
D: NA
DNA: TGCGCCAGCAGTGATCCGGGGGAGAACACTGAAGCTTTCTTT
CDR3: CASSDPGENTEAFF

J: TRBJ1-1
size: NA
length: 15
V: TRBV6-5
D: NA
DNA: TGTGCCAGCAGTTACAGGGGGAATCCGGACACTGAAGCTTTCTTT
CDR3: CASSYRGNPDTEAFF

J: TRBJ2-7
size: NA
length: 14
V: TRBV10-3
D: NA
DNA: TGTGCCATCAGTGAGTTGGGGGCCTCCTACGAGCAGTACTTC
CDR3: CAISELGASYEQYF

J: TRBJ2-3
size: NA
length: 13
V: TRBV7-9
D: NA
DNA: TGTGCCAGCAGCCCAATTAGCACAGATACGCAGTATTTT
CDR3: CASSPISTDTQYF

J: TRBJ2-7
size: once
length: 18
V: TRBV19
D: TRBD1
DNA: TGTGCCAGTAGTGCTGGGGTGACAGGGGTTTTTATTAGCTACGAGCAGTACTTC
CDR3: CASSAGVTGVFISYEQYF

J: TRBJ1-1
size: NA
length: 12
V: TRBV19
D: NA
DNA: TGTGCCAGTTCAAGGGGGAACACTGAAGCTTTCTTT
CDR3: CASSRGNTEAFF

J: TRBJ2-7
size: NA
length: 14
V: TRBV28
D: NA
DNA: TGTGCCAGCAGTTTAGAGCTTAGCTCCTACGAGCAGTACTTC
CDR3: CASSLELSSYEQYF

J: TRBJ2-3
size: once
length: 16
V: TRBV9
D: NA
DNA: TGTGCCAGCAGCGTAGGCCCACTCTCAAGCACAGATACGCAGTATTTT
CDR3: CASSVGPLSSTDTQYF

J: TRBJ2-5
size: once
length: 13
V: TRBV6-5
D: NA
DNA: TGTGCCAGCAGTTCAAGCGTACAAGAGACCCAGTACTTC
CDR3: CASSSSVQETQYF

J: TRBJ2-2
size: NA
length: 13
V: TRBV19
D: NA
DNA: TGTGCCAGTAGAAGTAGTCACACCGGGGAGCTGTTTTTT
CDR3: CASRSSHTGELFF

J: TRBJ2-5
size: NA
length: 13
V: TRBV19
D: NA
DNA: TGTGCCAGTAGCGATAGGGGGTACGAGACCCAGTACTTC
CDR3: CASSDRGYETQYF

J: TRBJ2-3
size: NA
length: 17
V: TRBV19
D: NA
DNA: TGTGCCAGTAGTATAAACCGCGACACTAGGAGCACAGATACGCAGTATTTT
CDR3: CASSINRDTRSTDTQYF

J: TRBJ2-3
size: NA
length: 16
V: TRBV12-5
D: NA
DNA: TGTGCTAGTGGTCCAGGACTTCACCTATACACAGATACGCAGTATTTT
CDR3: CASGPGLHLYTDTQYF

J: TRBJ1-1
size: NA
length: 14
V: TRBV18
D: TRBD1
DNA: TGTGCCAGCTCACCTCAGACAGGGGGGACTGAAGCTTTCTTT
CDR3: CASSPQTGGTEAFF

J: TRBJ2-3
size: NA
length: 14
V: TRBV5-1
D: TRBD1
DNA: TGCGCCAGCAGCCGAGGACAGGGTGGAGATACGCAGTATTTT
CDR3: CASSRGQGGDTQYF

J: TRBJ2-2
size: NA
length: 16
V: TRBV7-9
D: TRBD2
DNA: TGTGCCAGCAGCTGGGGACTAGCGGGAGAAACCGGGGAGCTGTTTTTT
CDR3: CASSWGLAGETGELFF

J: TRBJ2-3
size: NA
length: 14
V: TRBV29-1
D: TRBD1
DNA: TGCAGCGTAGGCCAGGGGGCGCCGGGAGATACGCAGTATTTT
CDR3: CSVGQGAPGDTQYF

J: TRBJ2-7
size: once
length: 13
V: TRBV5-4
D: NA
DNA: TGTGCCAGCAGCTTCCTGCAGGGCTACGAGCAGTACTTC
CDR3: CASSFLQGYEQYF

J: TRBJ1-1
size: NA
length: 13
V: TRBV9
D: TRBD1
DNA: TGTGCCAGCAGCATCGGACAGGACACTGAAGCTTTCTTT
CDR3: CASSIGQDTEAFF

J: TRBJ2-2
size: NA
length: 15
V: TRBV6-1
D: TRBD2
DNA: TGTGCCAGCAGAAGGGAGCGGGAGTACACCGGGGAGCTGTTTTTT
CDR3: CASRREREYTGELFF

J: TRBJ2-7
size: NA
length: 14
V: TRBV5-6
D: NA
DNA: TGTGCCAGCAGCTTGGTAGACAGCTCCTACGAGCAGTACTTC
CDR3: CASSLVDSSYEQYF

J: TRBJ2-7
size: NA
length: 14
V: TRBV5-1
D: TRBD2
DNA: TGCGCCAGCAGCTTTCAACTAGCGGGAGACGAGCAGTACTTC
CDR3: CASSFQLAGDEQYF

J: TRBJ2-3
size: NA
length: 13
V: TRBV7-9
D: NA
DNA: TGTGCCAGCCGCGACAGTGACACAGATACGCAGTATTTT
CDR3: CASRDSDTDTQYF

J: TRBJ1-5
size: few
length: 14
V: TRBV18
D: NA
DNA: TGTGCCAGCTCACCCAGAGGTTTAGGTCAGCCCCAGCATTTT
CDR3: CASSPRGLGQPQHF

J: TRBJ2-1
size: NA
length: 18
V: TRBV5-1
D: NA
DNA: TGCGCCAGCTTTCCTCGCCCAGTCCAGGGGAGCTCCTACAATGAGCAGTTCTTC
CDR3: CASFPRPVQGSSYNEQFF

J: TRBJ2-1
size: NA
length: 13
V: TRBV7-9
D: NA
DNA: TGTGCCAGCAGCTTAGTTCCCGACAATGAGCAGTTCTTC
CDR3: CASSLVPDNEQFF

J: TRBJ1-3
size: NA
length: 16
V: TRBV11-3
D: NA
DNA: TGTGCCAGCAGCCTAATGGGACTGCCCTCTGGAAACACCATATATTTT
CDR3: CASSLMGLPSGNTIYF

J: TRBJ1-1
size: NA
length: 16
V: TRBV13
D: TRBD1
DNA: TGTGCCAGCAGCTCCCACCGGGGACAGGGGAACACTGAAGCTTTCTTT
CDR3: CASSSHRGQGNTEAFF

J: TRBJ1-5
size: NA
length: 18
V: TRBV21-1
D: NA
DNA: TGTGCCAGCAGCTCTAGAGGAGGGGTATGTCCTCACAATCAGCCCCAGCATTTT
CDR3: CASSSRGGVCPHNQPQHF

J: TRBJ2-3
size: NA
length: 13
V: TRBV29-1
D: TRBD1
DNA: TGCAGCGCTGTAGACAGGGACACAGATACGCAGTATTTT
CDR3: CSAVDRDTDTQYF

J: TRBJ1-1
size: NA
length: 15
V: TRBV7-9
D: NA
DNA: TGTGCCAGCAGCCCCCGCAGGATAGGGAACACTGAAGCTTTCTTT
CDR3: CASSPRRIGNTEAFF

J: TRBJ2-4
size: NA
length: 13
V: TRBV27
D: NA
DNA: TGTGCCAGCAGCCCCAGGCCCAAAAACATTCAGTACTTC
CDR3: CASSPRPKNIQYF

J: TRBJ1-2
size: once
length: 15
V: TRBV30
D: NA
DNA: TGTGCCTGGAGTGTACAGGCAGGGAGGCTCTATGGCTACACCTTC
CDR3: CAWSVQAGRLYGYTF

J: TRBJ2-4
size: NA
length: 14
V: TRBV4-2
D: NA
DNA: TGTGCCAGCAGGGAAGACAGAGCCAAAAACATTCAGTACTTC
CDR3: CASREDRAKNIQYF

J: TRBJ1-2
size: NA
length: 16
V: TRBV7-9
D: TRBD1
DNA: TGTGCCAGCAGCTACGGGACAGGGGCGGAAGACTATGGCTACACCTTC
CDR3: CASSYGTGAEDYGYTF

J: TRBJ1-1
size: many
length: 15
V: TRBV5-1
D: NA
DNA: TGCGCCAGCCTGGAGGGTCTGGGGCTTGACACTGAAGCTTTCTTT
CDR3: CASLEGLGLDTEAFF

J: TRBJ2-2
size: NA
length: 14
V: TRBV28
D: TRBD1
DNA: TGTGCCAGCAGGGGGACAGCTAACACCGGGGAGCTGTTTTTT
CDR3: CASRGTANTGELFF

J: TRBJ2-2
size: NA
length: 15
V: TRBV7-3
D: TRBD2
DNA: TGTGCCAGCAGCCCCGGGACTAGCGGCACCGGGGAGCTGTTTTTT
CDR3: CASSPGTSGTGELFF

J: TRBJ1-3
size: NA
length: 16
V: TRBV4-1
D: TRBD1
DNA: TGCGCCAGCAGTTCCAGGACAGGGCGTAATGGAAACACCATATATTTT
CDR3: CASSSRTGRNGNTIYF

J: TRBJ1-2
size: NA
length: 11
V: TRBV2
D: TRBD1
DNA: TGTGCCAGCAGGACAGGGCTTGGCTACACCTTC
CDR3: CASRTGLGYTF

J: TRBJ1-5
size: NA
length: 13
V: TRBV6-5
D: NA
DNA: TGTGCCAGCTGCAGGGGTGTTAATCAGCCCCAGCATTTT
CDR3: CASCRGVNQPQHF

J: TRBJ2-5
size: NA
length: 13
V: TRBV4-3
D: NA
DNA: TGCGCCAGCAGCCAAGAGGCCCAAGAGACCCAGTACTTC
CDR3: CASSQEAQETQYF

J: TRBJ1-2
size: once
length: 15
V: TRBV5-1
D: TRBD1
DNA: TGCGCCAGCAGCTTGGGCCAGGGGGCTTACTATGGCTACACCTTC
CDR3: CASSLGQGAYYGYTF